These 8 T cell receptor beta chains were all obtained from the same sample, sequenced in a study of T cell repertoires in aging, cancer and after chemotherapy. A mixed TRB-A/B primer pool amplified rearranged TRB by multiplex touch-down PCR. MiXCR was run by TCRdb on the multiplex PCR reads, yielding one entry per CDR3 protein. In the table there are some 2,000 distinct CDR3 sequences, about 18% of which are singletons. Peripheral blood genomic DNA, not sorted cells or RNA, was the template. Sequencing was done on a sample of blood. Every receptor here comes from a human donor with a solid tumor.

In its sample, this clonotype was seen once. V and J are TRBV4-1 and TRBJ2-7; D could derive from TRBD1 or TRBD2 (5 bases each). Deletions cut 0 bases from V and 4 bases from J, with 10 bases between. This CDR3 has 14 amino acids. CDR1 MGHRA and CDR2 YSYEKL come from the germline V gene. The CDR3 DNA reads TGCGCCAGCAGCCAAGATAAGGGGAGTTACGAGCAGTACTTC. This translates into CASSQDKGSYEQYF.

This clonotype was seen more than once but under ten times. This sequence joins TRBV6-4 and TRBJ2-3; unclear D gene. Germline values: CDR1 MRHNA, CDR2 SNTAGT. Trimming left V 5 bases short and J 0 bases short, with 12 bases between. The CDR3 sequence is 15 residues long. Here the CDR3 reads CASSQGQTSTDTQYF. The CDR3 nucleotides are TGTGCCAGCAGTCAAGGGCAGACAAGCACAGATACGCAGTATTTT.

This clonotype has more than one count but fewer than ten. Sequence at one end of the junction differs from germline and may be a read error. The gene calls are TRBV7-7 and TRBJ2-1; 10 bases align to TRBD2. CDR3 size: 15 residues. Germline CDR1 and CDR2: SSHAT and FNYEAQ (reference sequence). The CDR3 DNA follows: TGTGCTAGCAGCTCGGGACTAGCGAGTTACAATGAGCAGTTCTTC. It encodes CASSSGLASYNEQFF.

By share of the sample, this clonotype is large. This chain joins TRBV29-1 and TRBJ1-1; 8 bases are shared with TRBD1. Germline CDR1 and CDR2: SQVTM and ANQGSEA. V lost 4 bases, J lost 5 bases, and 9 bases stayed unmatched. CDR3 length: 14 amino acids. The CDR3 here is CSVVGQGWGTEAFF. The CDR3 bases are TGCAGCGTTGTCGGACAGGGTTGGGGAACTGAAGCTTTCTTT. Filled out from reference TRBV29-1 and TRBJ1-1, the complete variable domain reads SAVISQKPSRDICQRGTSLTIQCQVDSQVTMMFWYRQQPGQSLTLIATANQGSEATYESGFVIDKFPISRPNLTFSTLTVSNMSPEDSSIYLCSVVGQGWGTEAFFGQGTRLTVV.

For this clonotype: In this CDR3 the conserved last residue, phenylalanine or tryptophan, is missing, so a read error is likely. No DNA is shown, since the ends of the CDR3 on it are uncertain; the CDR3 is the one TCRdb lists. The chain carries TRBV6-1 and TRBJ2-7; TRBD1 is the table's D call, not checked against the DNA. 8 amino acids form the CDR3, both terminal residues included. Germline V lookup: CDR1 MNHNS, CDR2 SASEGT. CDR3 sequence reads: CASSEAGR.

This chain joins TRBV20-1 and TRBJ2-2; TRBD2 matches at 8 bases. The CDR3 sequence is 15 residues long. The V and J ends lost 5 bases and 1 base, in that order; junction bases with no gene match: 6. From germline, CDR1 is DFQATT and CDR2 SNEGSKA (reference sequence). DNA of the CDR3: TGCAGTGCTCTAGATCTAGCGGGGAACACCGGGGAGCTGTTTTTT. Amino acids: CSALDLAGNTGELFF.

By frequency in the sample, this clonotype is medium-sized. The rearrangement links TRBV11-2 to TRBJ2-4, with D perhaps TRBD2 (5 bases). V dropped 1 base and J dropped 8 bases, with 15 bases sitting between them. CDR1 and CDR2 from the germline V gene are SGHAT and FQNNGV. This CDR3 spans 15 amino acids. The CDR3 DNA follows: TGTGCCAGCAGCTTAGGGGAGCACAGTGCGGACATTCAGTACTTC. Encoded protein: CASSLGEHSADIQYF.

By share of the sample, this clonotype is medium-sized (0.01 to 0.1%). The chain links TRBV27 to TRBJ1-2, with D unresolved. Germline CDR1 is MNHEY and CDR2 is SMNVEV (reference sequence). The CDR3 is made up of 15 amino acids. Trimming left V 4 bases short and J 6 bases short, with 18 bases between. DNA for the CDR3: TGTGCCAGCAGTTCGACAACCTATCTCGGGGATGGCTACACCTTC. It is translated as CASSSTTYLGDGYTF.